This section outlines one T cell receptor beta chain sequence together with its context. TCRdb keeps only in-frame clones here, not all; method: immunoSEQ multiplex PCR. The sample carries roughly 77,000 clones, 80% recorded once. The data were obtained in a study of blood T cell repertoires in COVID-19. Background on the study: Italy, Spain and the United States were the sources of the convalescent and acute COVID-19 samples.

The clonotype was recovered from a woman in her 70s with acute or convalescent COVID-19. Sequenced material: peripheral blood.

The DNA for the CDR3 is TGTGCCAGCAGTTACTCCGGGGGACGAGGGACTGAAGCTTTCTTT. Its translation: CASSYSGGRGTEAFF. The chain couples TRBV6-5 to TRBJ1-1, with D perhaps TRBD1 (5 bases). The germline V and J ends were trimmed by 0 bases and 5 bases, with 13 bases remaining between them. Germline CDR1 MNHEY, CDR2 SVGAGI. This CDR3 spans 15 amino acids.